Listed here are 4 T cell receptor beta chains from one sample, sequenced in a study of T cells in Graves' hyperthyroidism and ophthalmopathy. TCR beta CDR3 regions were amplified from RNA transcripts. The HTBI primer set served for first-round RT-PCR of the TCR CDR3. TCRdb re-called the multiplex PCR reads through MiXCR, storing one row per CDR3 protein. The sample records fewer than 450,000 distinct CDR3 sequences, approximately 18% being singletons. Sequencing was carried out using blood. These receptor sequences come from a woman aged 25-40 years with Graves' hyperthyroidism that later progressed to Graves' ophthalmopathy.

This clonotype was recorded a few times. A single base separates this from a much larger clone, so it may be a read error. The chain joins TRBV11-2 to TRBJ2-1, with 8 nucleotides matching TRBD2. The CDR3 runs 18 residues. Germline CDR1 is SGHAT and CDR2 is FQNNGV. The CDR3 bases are TGTGCCAGCACCCCGACTAGCGCCTCTTCTAGCTCCTTCAATGAGCAGTTCTTC. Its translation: CASTPTSASSSSFNEQFF.

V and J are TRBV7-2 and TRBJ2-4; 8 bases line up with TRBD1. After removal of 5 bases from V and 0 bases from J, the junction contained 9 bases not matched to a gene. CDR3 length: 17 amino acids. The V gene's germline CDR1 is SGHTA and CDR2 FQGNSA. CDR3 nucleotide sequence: TGTGCCAGCAGCCGGACAGGGAGCCTGATAGCCAAAAACATTCAGTACTTC. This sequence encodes CASSRTGSLIAKNIQYF.

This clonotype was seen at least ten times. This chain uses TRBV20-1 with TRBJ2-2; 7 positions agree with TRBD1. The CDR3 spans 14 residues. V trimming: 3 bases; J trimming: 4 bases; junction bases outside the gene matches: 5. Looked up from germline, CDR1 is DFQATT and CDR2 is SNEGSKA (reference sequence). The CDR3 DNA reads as TGCAGTGCTAGTCGACAGGGCCTCACCGGGGAGCTGTTTTTT. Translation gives CSASRQGLTGELFF.

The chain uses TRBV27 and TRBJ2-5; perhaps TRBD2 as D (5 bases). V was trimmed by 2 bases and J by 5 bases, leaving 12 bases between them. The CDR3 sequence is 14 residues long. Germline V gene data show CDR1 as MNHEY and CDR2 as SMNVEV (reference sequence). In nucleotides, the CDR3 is TGTGCCAGCAGTTTAGGGCCCCGCGGGGAGACCCAGTACTTC. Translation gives CASSLGPRGETQYF.